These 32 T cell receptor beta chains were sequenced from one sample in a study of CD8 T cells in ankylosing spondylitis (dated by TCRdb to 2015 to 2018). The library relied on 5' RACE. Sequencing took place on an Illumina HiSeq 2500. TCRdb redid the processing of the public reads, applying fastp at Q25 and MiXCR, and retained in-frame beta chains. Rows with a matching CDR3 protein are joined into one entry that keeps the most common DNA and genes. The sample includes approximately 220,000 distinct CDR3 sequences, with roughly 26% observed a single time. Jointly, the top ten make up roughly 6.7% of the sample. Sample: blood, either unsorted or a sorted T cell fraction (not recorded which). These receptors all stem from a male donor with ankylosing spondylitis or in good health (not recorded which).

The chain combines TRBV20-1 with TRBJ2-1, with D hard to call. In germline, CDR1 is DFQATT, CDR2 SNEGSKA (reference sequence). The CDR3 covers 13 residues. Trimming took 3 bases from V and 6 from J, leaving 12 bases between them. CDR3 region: CSASWRGRNEQFF. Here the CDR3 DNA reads TGCAGTGCTAGTTGGAGAGGTCGCAATGAGCAGTTCTTC.

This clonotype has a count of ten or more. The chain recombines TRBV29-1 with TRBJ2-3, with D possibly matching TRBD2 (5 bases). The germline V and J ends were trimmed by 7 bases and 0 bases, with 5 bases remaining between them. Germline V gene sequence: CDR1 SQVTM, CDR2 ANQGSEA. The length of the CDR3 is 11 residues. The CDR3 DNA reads TGCAGCGGGACTAGCACAGATACGCAGTATTTT. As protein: CSGTSTDTQYF.

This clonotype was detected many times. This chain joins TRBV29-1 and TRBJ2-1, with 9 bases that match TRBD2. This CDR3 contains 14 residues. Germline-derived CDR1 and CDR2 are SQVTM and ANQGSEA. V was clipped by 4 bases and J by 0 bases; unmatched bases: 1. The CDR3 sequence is CSVVSGSSYNEQFF. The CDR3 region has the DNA TGCAGCGTTGTTAGCGGGAGCTCCTACAATGAGCAGTTCTTC.

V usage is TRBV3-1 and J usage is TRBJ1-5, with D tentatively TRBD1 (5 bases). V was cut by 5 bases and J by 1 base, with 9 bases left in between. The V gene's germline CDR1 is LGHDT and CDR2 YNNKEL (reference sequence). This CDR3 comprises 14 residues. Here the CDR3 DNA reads TGTGCCAGCAGCACCCGGGACAGCAATCAGCCCCAGCATTTT. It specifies CASSTRDSNQPQHF.

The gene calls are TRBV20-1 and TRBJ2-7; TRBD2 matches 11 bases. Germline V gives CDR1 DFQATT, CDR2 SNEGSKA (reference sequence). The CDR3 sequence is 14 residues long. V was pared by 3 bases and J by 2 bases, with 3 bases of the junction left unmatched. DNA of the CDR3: TGCAGTGCTAGTGGGGGACTAGCGGCCTACGAGCAGTACTTC. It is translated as CSASGGLAAYEQYF.

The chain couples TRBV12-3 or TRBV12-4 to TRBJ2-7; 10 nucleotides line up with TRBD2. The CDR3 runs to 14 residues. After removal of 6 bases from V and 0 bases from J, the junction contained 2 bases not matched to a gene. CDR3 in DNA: TGTGCCAGCAGAATAGCGGGGGGCTCCTACGAGCAGTACTTC. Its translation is CASRIAGGSYEQYF.

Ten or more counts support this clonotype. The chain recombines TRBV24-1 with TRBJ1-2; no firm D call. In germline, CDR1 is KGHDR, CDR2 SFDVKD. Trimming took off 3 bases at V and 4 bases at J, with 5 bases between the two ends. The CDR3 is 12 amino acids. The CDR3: CATSDPAYGYTF. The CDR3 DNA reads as TGTGCCACCAGTGATCCAGCCTATGGCTACACCTTC.

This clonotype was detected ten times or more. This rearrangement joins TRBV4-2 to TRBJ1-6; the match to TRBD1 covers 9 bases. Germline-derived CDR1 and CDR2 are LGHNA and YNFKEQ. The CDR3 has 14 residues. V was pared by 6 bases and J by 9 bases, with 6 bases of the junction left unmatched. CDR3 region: CASRQGQGGSPLHF. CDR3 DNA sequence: TGTGCCAGCAGACAGGGACAGGGTGGTTCACCCCTCCACTTT.

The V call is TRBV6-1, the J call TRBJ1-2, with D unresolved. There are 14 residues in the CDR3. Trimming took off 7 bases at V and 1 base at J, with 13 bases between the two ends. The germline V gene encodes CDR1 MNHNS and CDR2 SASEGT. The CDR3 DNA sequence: TGTGCCAGCAAGATGGATCCCCTTAACTATGGCTACACCTTC. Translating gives CASKMDPLNYGYTF.

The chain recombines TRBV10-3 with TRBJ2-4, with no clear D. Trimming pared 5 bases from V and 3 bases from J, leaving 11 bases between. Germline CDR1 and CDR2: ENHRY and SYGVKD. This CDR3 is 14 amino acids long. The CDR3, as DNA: TGTGCCATCAGTAAGATGGGTGACAAAAACATTCAGTACTTC. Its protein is CAISKMGDKNIQYF.

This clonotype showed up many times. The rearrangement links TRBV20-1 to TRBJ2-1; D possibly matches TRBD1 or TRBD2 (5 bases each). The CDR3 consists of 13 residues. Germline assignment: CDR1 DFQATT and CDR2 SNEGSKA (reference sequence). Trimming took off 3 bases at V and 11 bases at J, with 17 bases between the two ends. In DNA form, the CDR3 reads TGCAGTGCTAGGCCCGGGGCCTCAAGTAAGCAGTTCTTC. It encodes CSARPGASSKQFF.

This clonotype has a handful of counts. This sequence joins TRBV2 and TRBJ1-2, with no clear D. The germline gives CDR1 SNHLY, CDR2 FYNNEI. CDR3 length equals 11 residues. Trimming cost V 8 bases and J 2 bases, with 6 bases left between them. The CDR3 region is CASEGNYGYTF. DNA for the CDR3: TGTGCCAGCGAGGGAAACTATGGCTACACCTTC.

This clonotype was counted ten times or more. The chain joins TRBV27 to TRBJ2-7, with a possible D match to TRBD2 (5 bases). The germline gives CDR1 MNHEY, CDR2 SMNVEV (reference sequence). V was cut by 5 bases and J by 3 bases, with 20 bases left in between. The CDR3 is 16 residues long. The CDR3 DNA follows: TGTGCCAGCAGTCCCCGGTCCGGGAAAAAGGTCTACGAGCAGTACTTC. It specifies CASSPRSGKKVYEQYF.

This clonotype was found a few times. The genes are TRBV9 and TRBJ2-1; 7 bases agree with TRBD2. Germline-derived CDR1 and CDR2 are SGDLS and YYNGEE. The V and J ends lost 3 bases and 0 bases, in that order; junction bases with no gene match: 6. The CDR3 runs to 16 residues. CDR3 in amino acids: CASSALAGVSYNEQFF. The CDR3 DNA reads TGTGCCAGCAGCGCCTTGGCGGGAGTCTCCTACAATGAGCAGTTCTTC. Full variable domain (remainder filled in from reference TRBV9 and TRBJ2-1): DSGVTQTPKHLITATGQRVTLRCSPRSGDLSVYWYQQSLDQGLQFLIQYYNGEERAKGNILERFSAQQFPDLHSELNLSSLELGDSALYFCASSALAGVSYNEQFFGPGTRLTVL.

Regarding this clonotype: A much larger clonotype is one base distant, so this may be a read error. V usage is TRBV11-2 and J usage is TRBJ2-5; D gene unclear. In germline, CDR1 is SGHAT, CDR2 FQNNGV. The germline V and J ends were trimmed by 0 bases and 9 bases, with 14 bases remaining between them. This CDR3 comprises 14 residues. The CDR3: CASSLDRSKVPQYF. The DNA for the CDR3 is TGTGCCAGCAGCTTAGATAGGTCCAAAGTTCCCCAGTACTTC.

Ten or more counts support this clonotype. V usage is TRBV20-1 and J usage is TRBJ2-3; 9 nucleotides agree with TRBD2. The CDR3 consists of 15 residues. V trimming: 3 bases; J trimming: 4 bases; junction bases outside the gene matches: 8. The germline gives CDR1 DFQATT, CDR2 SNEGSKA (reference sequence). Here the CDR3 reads CSASLGTSSADTQYF. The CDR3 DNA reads TGCAGTGCTAGCCTCGGGACTAGCTCCGCAGATACGCAGTATTTT.

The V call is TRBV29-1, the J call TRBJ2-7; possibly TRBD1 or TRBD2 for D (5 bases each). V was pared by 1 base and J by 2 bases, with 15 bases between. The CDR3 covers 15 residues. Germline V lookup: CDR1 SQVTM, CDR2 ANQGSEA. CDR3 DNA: TGCAGCGTTGAAGCGGGGAACGGGGCAACCTACGAGCAGTACTTC. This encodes CSVEAGNGATYEQYF.

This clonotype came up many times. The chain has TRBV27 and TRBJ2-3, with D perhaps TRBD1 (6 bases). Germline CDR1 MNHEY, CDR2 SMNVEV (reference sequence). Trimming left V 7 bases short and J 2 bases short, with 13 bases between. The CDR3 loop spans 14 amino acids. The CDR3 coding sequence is TGTGCCAGCACTACAGGGCTAGCCACAGATACGCAGTATTTT. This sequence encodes CASTTGLATDTQYF.

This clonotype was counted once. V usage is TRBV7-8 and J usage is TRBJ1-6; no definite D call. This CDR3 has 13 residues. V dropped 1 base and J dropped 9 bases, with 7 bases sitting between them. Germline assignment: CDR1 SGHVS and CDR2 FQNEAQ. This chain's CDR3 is CASSLERGSPLHF. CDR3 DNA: TGTGCCAGCAGCTTAGAGCGGGGTTCACCCCTCCACTTT.

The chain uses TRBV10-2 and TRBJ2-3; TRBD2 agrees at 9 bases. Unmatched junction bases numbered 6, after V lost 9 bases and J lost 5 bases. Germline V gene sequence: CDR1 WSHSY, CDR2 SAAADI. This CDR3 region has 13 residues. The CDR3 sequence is CASVSGRRDTQYF. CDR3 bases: TGCGCCAGTGTTAGCGGGAGAAGAGATACGCAGTATTTT.

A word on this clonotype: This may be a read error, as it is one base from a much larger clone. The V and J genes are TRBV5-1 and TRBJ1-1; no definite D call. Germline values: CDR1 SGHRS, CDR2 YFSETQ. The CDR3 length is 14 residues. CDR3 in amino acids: CPSSGGGVNTEAFF. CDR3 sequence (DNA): TGCCCCAGCAGCGGAGGCGGGGTGAACACTGAAGCTTTCTTT.

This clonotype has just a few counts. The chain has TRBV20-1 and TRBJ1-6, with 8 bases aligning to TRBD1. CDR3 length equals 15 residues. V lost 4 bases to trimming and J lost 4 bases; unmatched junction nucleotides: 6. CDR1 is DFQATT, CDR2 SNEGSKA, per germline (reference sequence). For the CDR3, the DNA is TGCAGTGCTAAAAGACAGGGGTCTTATAATTCACCCCTCCACTTT. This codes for CSAKRQGSYNSPLHF.

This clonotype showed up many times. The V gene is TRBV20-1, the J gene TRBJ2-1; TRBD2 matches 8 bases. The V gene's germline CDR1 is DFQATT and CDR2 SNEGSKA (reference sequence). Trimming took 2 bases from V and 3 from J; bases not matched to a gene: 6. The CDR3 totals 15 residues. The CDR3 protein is CSARKAGAVYNEQFF. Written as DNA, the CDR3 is TGCAGTGCTAGAAAAGCGGGAGCGGTCTACAATGAGCAGTTCTTC.

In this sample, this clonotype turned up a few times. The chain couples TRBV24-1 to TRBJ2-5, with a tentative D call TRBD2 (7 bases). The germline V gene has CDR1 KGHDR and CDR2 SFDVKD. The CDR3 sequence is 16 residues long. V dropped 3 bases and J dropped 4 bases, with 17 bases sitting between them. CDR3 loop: CATSDPSRGGGETQYF. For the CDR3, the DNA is TGTGCCACCAGTGATCCCTCTAGGGGGGGGGGAGAGACCCAGTACTTC.

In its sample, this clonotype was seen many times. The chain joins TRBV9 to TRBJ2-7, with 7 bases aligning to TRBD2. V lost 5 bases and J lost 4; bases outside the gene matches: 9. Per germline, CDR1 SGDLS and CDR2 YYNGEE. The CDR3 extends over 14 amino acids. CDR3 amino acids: CASSHGGGPYEQYF. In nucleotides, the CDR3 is TGTGCCAGCAGTCACGGGGGAGGGCCTTACGAGCAGTACTTC.

The CDR3 region is CSARQRVTYEQYF. As DNA, the CDR3 is TGCAGTGCTAGACAGCGCGTTACCTACGAGCAGTACTTC. The chain recombines TRBV20-1 with TRBJ2-7, with unresolved D. Trimming removed 2 bases from V and 2 bases from J, with 10 bases in between. The CDR3 is 13 residues long. The germline gives CDR1 DFQATT, CDR2 SNEGSKA (reference sequence).

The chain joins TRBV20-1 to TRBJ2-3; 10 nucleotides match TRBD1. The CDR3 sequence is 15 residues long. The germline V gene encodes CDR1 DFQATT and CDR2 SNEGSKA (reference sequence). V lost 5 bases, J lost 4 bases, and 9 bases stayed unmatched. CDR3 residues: CSAGPGTGAPDTQYF. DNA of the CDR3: TGCAGTGCTGGCCCGGGGACAGGGGCCCCAGATACGCAGTATTTT.

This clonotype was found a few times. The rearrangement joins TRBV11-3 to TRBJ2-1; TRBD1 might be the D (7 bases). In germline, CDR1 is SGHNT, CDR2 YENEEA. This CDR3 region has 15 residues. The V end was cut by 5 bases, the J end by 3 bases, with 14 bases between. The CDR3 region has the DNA TGTGCCAGCAGCCAAACCCAGGGGGGCTACAATGAGCAGTTCTTC. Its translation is CASSQTQGGYNEQFF.

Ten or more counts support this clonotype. CDR3 bases: TGCGCCAGCAGCTTGGGACAGGGGTCCTACGAGCAGTACTTC. Its translation: CASSLGQGSYEQYF. The gene calls are TRBV5-1 and TRBJ2-7, with 8 bases aligning to TRBD1. Trimming at V came to 0 bases and at J to 1 base, leaving 0 bases not matched to a gene. CDR1 and CDR2 from the germline V gene are SGHRS and YFSETQ. CDR3 length: 14 amino acids.

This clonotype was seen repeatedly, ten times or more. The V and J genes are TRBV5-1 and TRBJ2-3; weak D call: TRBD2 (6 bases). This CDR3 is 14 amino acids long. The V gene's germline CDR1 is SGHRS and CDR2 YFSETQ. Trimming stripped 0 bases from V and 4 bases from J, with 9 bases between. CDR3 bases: TGCGCCAGCAGCTTGGGGGACTGGGCAGATACGCAGTATTTT. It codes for CASSLGDWADTQYF.

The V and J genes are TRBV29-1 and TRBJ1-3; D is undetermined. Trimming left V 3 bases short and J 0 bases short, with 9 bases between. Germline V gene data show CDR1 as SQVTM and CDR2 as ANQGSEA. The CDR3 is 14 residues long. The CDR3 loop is CSVDSFLSGNTIYF. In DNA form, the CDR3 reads TGCAGCGTTGACAGTTTCCTCTCTGGAAACACCATATATTTT. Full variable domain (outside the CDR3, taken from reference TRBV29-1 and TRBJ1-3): SAVISQKPSRDICQRGTSLTIQCQVDSQVTMMFWYRQQPGQSLTLIATANQGSEATYESGFVIDKFPISRPNLTFSTLTVSNMSPEDSSIYLCSVDSFLSGNTIYFGEGSWLTVV.

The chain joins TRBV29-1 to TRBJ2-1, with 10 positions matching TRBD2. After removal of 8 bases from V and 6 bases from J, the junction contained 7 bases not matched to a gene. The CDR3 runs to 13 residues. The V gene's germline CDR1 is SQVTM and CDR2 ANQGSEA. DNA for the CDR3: TGCAGCCTCGGCACTAGCGGGGCCAATGAGCAGTTCTTC. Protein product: CSLGTSGANEQFF.